This T cell receptor (beta chain) comes out of a study of T cells in Graves' hyperthyroidism and ophthalmopathy. Study-level background: At initial diagnosis, before any treatment had begun, peripheral blood was obtained. Study-wide points: Stable hyperthyroidism was separated from ophthalmopathy by a model based on 13 V-J features. Median prediction lead before ophthalmopathy onset was about 6.5 months with the model.

The V gene lost 3 bases and the J gene lost 2 bases, with 13 bases spanning the gap. In germline, CDR1 is MGHRA, CDR2 YSYEKL. This CDR3 has 15 amino acids. Only one count was recorded for this clonotype. Its specificity is not known. TCR beta CDR3 region amplification was performed from RNA transcripts. The HTBI set primed first-round TCR CDR3 RT-PCR. TCRdb reanalysed the multiplex PCR reads using MiXCR and keeps one entry per CDR3 protein. The top ten clones hold around 15% of a sample with about 720,000 distinct CDR3 sequences, under 20% of them seen once. This receptor was obtained from a woman aged 45-59 years with Graves' hyperthyroidism that later progressed to Graves' ophthalmopathy. V is TRBV4-1 and J is TRBJ1-2; maybe TRBD1 (5 bases). Sequencing was performed on blood. CDR3 bases: TGCGCCAGCAGCCATTACACAGGACCCAACTATGGCTACACCTTC. Protein sequence: CASSHYTGPNYGYTF.